There are a few counts of the clone carrying this T cell receptor beta chain. Its target is unknown. Molecules of cDNA were individually given unique molecular identifiers that were attached to them. MiXCR, applied by TCRdb to the 5' RACE reads, yields one record per CDR3 protein. Among about 90,000 distinct CDR3 sequences, more than 10% were seen once, and the ten largest hold approximately 4%. Looked up from germline, CDR1 is SQVTM and CDR2 is ANQGSEA. The CDR3 covers 14 residues. Unmatched junction bases numbered 10, after V lost 5 bases and J lost 7 bases. The data stem from a study of early T cells in non-severe SARS-CoV-2 infection. Across the study: Bulk RNA isolated from unsorted whole blood underwent sequencing; chains were not paired.

The study, taken as a whole, reports: VDJdb matching skewed toward anti-spike CD8 responses, missing private and CD4 specificities.

The chain links TRBV29-1 to TRBJ2-2; 7 bases align to TRBD1. The sequence was collected from an adult who was a healthcare worker with PCR-confirmed SARS-CoV-2 infection or an uninfected control (not recorded which). The source material was whole blood, sampled at baseline. The CDR3 nucleotides are TGCAGCGTTAAAACAGGGGTTTTGTACGGGGAGCTGTTTTTT. Residues: CSVKTGVLYGELFF.